These 25 T cell receptor beta chains share one sample of origin, sequenced in a study of T cells in Graves' hyperthyroidism and ophthalmopathy. TCR beta CDR3 regions were amplified from RNA transcripts. The TCR CDR3 first-round RT-PCR relied on the HTBI primer set. Each CDR3 protein is one row after TCRdb ran MiXCR on the multiplex PCR reads. The table has 480,000 or so distinct CDR3 sequences, around 43% seen once. Sequences were obtained from peripheral blood or thyroid tissue (not recorded which). The source is an adult woman with Graves' disease, either hyperthyroidism or ophthalmopathy (not recorded which).

Worth noting for this clonotype: A much more abundant neighbour one base away suggests this may be a read error. The chain is built from TRBV25-1 and TRBJ1-4, with 9 bases lining up with TRBD1. The CDR3 has 15 amino acids. With V trimmed by 9 bases and J by 7 bases, 12 bases remained unmatched. CDR1 is MGHDK, CDR2 SYGVNS, per germline. The DNA of the CDR3 is TGTGCCAGTAGTACCCGGACAGGGGCGGGTGAAAAACTGTTTTTT. Its translation: CASSTRTGAGEKLFF.

This clonotype was detected ten times or more. V gene TRBV4-1 combines with J gene TRBJ1-1; TRBD1 matches 7 bases. V dropped 0 bases and J dropped 4; count of bases not matched to a gene: 5. The CDR3 consists of 15 residues. CDR1 is MGHRA and CDR2 is YSYEKL in the germline V gene. For the CDR3, the DNA is TGCGCCAGCAGCCAAGACCAGGGGGTTGGCACTGAAGCTTTCTTT. Its translation is CASSQDQGVGTEAFF.

This clonotype was observed at least ten times. The chain recombines TRBV7-2 with TRBJ2-7; D gene uncertain. The CDR3 is 13 amino acids. Germline V lookup: CDR1 SGHTA, CDR2 FQGNSA. V lost 4 bases and J lost 5, with 12 bases in between. CDR3 DNA sequence: TGTGCCAGCAGCTCCAGATCATACCACGAGCAGTACTTC. Encoded protein: CASSSRSYHEQYF.

This clonotype was counted a few times. This chain's CDR3 is CASRPPRGVYEQYF. The CDR3 region has the DNA TGTGCCAGCAGACCCCCCAGGGGGGTATACGAGCAGTACTTC. The chain has TRBV7-9 and TRBJ2-7; possible D gene TRBD1, 7 bases. The germline gives CDR1 SEHNR, CDR2 FQNEAQ (reference sequence). The CDR3 contains 14 residues. V gave up 6 bases and J gave up 4 bases, with 16 bases separating them.

Many counts were recorded for this clonotype. J is TRBJ2-5 and V is TRBV14; D unclear. Trimming pared 3 bases from V and 4 bases from J, leaving 3 bases between. Per germline, CDR1 SGHDN and CDR2 FVKESK. The CDR3 extends over 11 amino acids. The chain's CDR3 is CASSHSETQYF. The CDR3 nucleotides are TGTGCCAGCAGCCATTCAGAGACCCAGTACTTC.

This clonotype was seen many times. The chain joins TRBV9 to TRBJ1-4; D possibly corresponds to TRBD1 (5 bases). Germline values: CDR1 SGDLS, CDR2 YYNGEE. With 4 bases removed from V and 7 bases from J, the gap between germline ends came to 14 bases. CDR3 length: 14 residues. The CDR3 reads CASSPTGRAEKLFF. The CDR3 DNA sequence: TGTGCCAGCAGCCCGACGGGGCGCGCTGAAAAACTGTTTTTT.

In its sample, this clonotype was seen a few times. This may stem from a read error, because a much larger clone lies one nucleotide away. The V gene is TRBV7-2, the J gene TRBJ2-7; TRBD1 agrees at 8 bases. This CDR3 is 12 amino acids long. The germline V gene encodes CDR1 SGHTA and CDR2 FQGNSA. J lost 6 bases, V lost 6 bases, and 4 bases had no gene match. CDR3 loop: CASRRTGREQYF. CDR3 nucleotides: TGTGCCAGCAGAAGGACAGGGCGCGAGCAGTACTTC.

The V gene is TRBV9, the J gene TRBJ2-6, with D unclear. This CDR3 has 17 amino acids. Trimming stripped 4 bases from V and 0 bases from J, with 14 bases between. Germline V gives CDR1 SGDLS, CDR2 YYNGEE. The DNA for the CDR3 is TGTGCCAGCAGCTTACCCCGACTGGGCTCTGGGGCCAACGTCCTGACTTTC. Protein sequence: CASSLPRLGSGANVLTF.

This clonotype has just a few counts. This chain links TRBV6-1 with TRBJ1-3, with D unclear. Germline CDR1 is MNHNS and CDR2 is SASEGT. V was pared by 2 bases and J by 3 bases, with 14 bases between. The CDR3 is 16 amino acids. CDR3 sequence: CASSEINRNIGNTIYF. The CDR3, as DNA: TGTGCCAGCAGTGAAATCAACAGAAACATTGGAAACACCATATATTTT.

This clonotype was recorded a few times. The chain uses TRBV29-1 and TRBJ1-4; a possible D gene is TRBD1 (5 bases). From germline, CDR1 is SQVTM and CDR2 ANQGSEA. The CDR3 covers 14 residues. V shed 3 bases and J shed 5 bases, with 13 bases lying between them. The CDR3 DNA reads as TGCAGCGTTGATCCGGCAGGGAGGAATGAAAAACTGTTTTTT. Protein sequence: CSVDPAGRNEKLFF.

This clonotype was detected ten times or more. The rearrangement links TRBV20-1 to TRBJ2-7, with D possibly being TRBD2 (6 bases). V lost 6 bases to trimming and J lost 1 base, with 22 bases between them. CDR1 and CDR2 (germline): DFQATT, SNEGSKA (reference sequence). This CDR3 is built from 16 residues. This chain's CDR3 is CSAQSTFGGLSYEQYF. CDR3 coding DNA: TGCAGTGCCCAGTCCACCTTTGGCGGACTATCCTACGAGCAGTACTTC.

The J gene is TRBJ1-1, the V gene TRBV13; possibly TRBD1 for D (5 bases). V was shortened by 4 bases and J by 0 bases, with 12 bases between the two germline ends. The CDR3 length is 15 residues. Germline V CDR1 and CDR2: PRHDT, FYEKMQ (reference sequence). The CDR3: CASSSPTDMNTEAFF. DNA for the CDR3: TGTGCCAGCAGCTCACCGACAGATATGAACACTGAAGCTTTCTTT.

This clonotype was counted at least ten times. The chain combines TRBV5-1 with TRBJ1-3; the D is unclear. Germline loops: CDR1 SGHRS, CDR2 YFSETQ. Trimming stripped 2 bases from V and 9 bases from J, with 9 bases between. The CDR3 length is 12 residues. The CDR3 spells CASSLDATTIYF. CDR3 coding DNA: TGCGCCAGCAGCTTAGATGCGACCACCATATATTTT. Complete variable domain (other parts from reference TRBV5-1 and TRBJ1-3): KAGVTQTPRYLIKTRGQQVTLSCSPISGHRSVSWYQQTPGQGLQFLFEYFSETQRNKGNFPGRFSGRQFSNSRSEMNVSTLELGDSALYLCASSLDATTIYFGEGSWLTVV.

This clonotype showed up many times. This sequence joins TRBV7-2 and TRBJ2-7, with 11 bases fitting TRBD2. This CDR3 has 15 amino acids. Trimming removed 2 bases from V and 4 bases from J; junction bases left unmatched: 4. Germline lookup yields CDR1 SGHTA and CDR2 FQGNSA. The CDR3 region is CASSLTSGRSYEQYF. In nucleotides, the CDR3 is TGTGCCAGCAGCTTAACTAGCGGGAGAAGTTACGAGCAGTACTTC.

This clonotype was seen only once. The chain employs TRBV28 and TRBJ2-6; D possibly matches TRBD1 or TRBD2 (5 bases each). Trimming cost V 7 bases and J 0 bases, with 10 bases left between them. The CDR3 has 15 residues. Looked up from germline, CDR1 is MDHEN and CDR2 is SYDVKM. The CDR3 spells CASTLGPSGANVLTF. The CDR3 nucleotides are TGTGCCAGCACCTTGGGACCCTCTGGGGCCAACGTCCTGACTTTC.

This clonotype has at least ten counts. CDR3 sequence: CASSARGQVGDGYTF. CDR3 coding DNA: TGTGCCAGCAGCGCTAGGGGACAGGTGGGCGATGGCTACACCTTC. This chain joins TRBV2 and TRBJ1-2, with 8 bases that match TRBD1. In germline, CDR1 is SNHLY, CDR2 FYNNEI. V lost 6 bases, J lost 6 bases, and 12 bases stayed unmatched. This CDR3 has 15 amino acids.

The V gene is TRBV20-1, the J gene TRBJ2-7, with D possibly TRBD1 on 5 matching bases. This CDR3 is built from 14 residues. Between the trimmed V and J ends, which lost 1 base and 7 bases, there was a span of 17 bases. Looked up from germline, CDR1 is DFQATT and CDR2 is SNEGSKA (reference sequence). The DNA for the CDR3 is TGCAGTGCTAGAGCCGAGCAGCTTAACAGGGAGCAGTACTTC. Its protein product is CSARAEQLNREQYF.

This clonotype appeared a few times. V and J are TRBV29-1 and TRBJ2-5; TRBD1 agrees at 8 bases. V was pared by 0 bases and J by 4 bases, with 1 base of the junction left unmatched. The CDR3 has 13 amino acids. The germline CDR1 and CDR2 sequences are SQVTM and ANQGSEA. CDR3 sequence (DNA): TGCAGCGTTGAAGAACAGGGGGGAGAGACCCAGTACTTC. This translates into CSVEEQGGETQYF.

The gene calls are TRBV10-3 and TRBJ1-5; no definite D call. V shed 4 bases and J shed 11 bases, with 12 bases lying between them. The CDR3 sequence is 12 residues long. CDR1 and CDR2 from the germline V gene are ENHRY and SYGVKD. The CDR3 coding sequence is TGTGCCATCAGTGGCAATGGGGAGACCCAGCATTTT. Its protein is CAISGNGETQHF.

The rearrangement joins TRBV10-2 to TRBJ2-5; D might be TRBD1 or TRBD2, each matching 6 bases. Trimming took 6 bases from V and 4 from J, leaving 21 bases between them. In germline, CDR1 is WSHSY, CDR2 SAAADI. The CDR3 extends over 16 amino acids. The CDR3 coding sequence is TGCGCCAGCAGCTGGGGCCTTGGGGGGCAGGGAGAGACCCAGTACTTC. Translation gives CASSWGLGGQGETQYF.

There are a few counts of this clonotype. The V and J genes are TRBV19 and TRBJ1-5, with D tentatively TRBD1 (5 bases). This CDR3 is 14 amino acids long. Trimming pared 5 bases from V and 14 bases from J, leaving 22 bases between. Germline CDR1 reads LNHDA; CDR2 reads SQIVND (reference sequence). This CDR3 reads CASSPAGTSSYEHF. The DNA of the CDR3 is TGTGCCAGTAGTCCCGCGGGGACTAGCAGCTACGAGCATTTT.

This sequence joins TRBV20-1 and TRBJ1-6, with unresolved D. Trimming shortened V by 3 bases and J by 3 bases, and 15 bases separated the two germline ends. Germline V gene sequence: CDR1 DFQATT, CDR2 SNEGSKA (reference sequence). The CDR3 consists of 16 residues. The CDR3 reads CSASRFLGIYNSPLHF. DNA for the CDR3: TGCAGTGCTAGTCGGTTCCTGGGCATCTATAATTCACCCCTCCACTTT.

This clonotype was seen repeatedly, ten times or more. This rearrangement joins TRBV5-1 to TRBJ2-7; unclear D gene. V was shortened by 2 bases and J by 3 bases, with 9 bases between the two germline ends. Germline V gene sequence: CDR1 SGHRS, CDR2 YFSETQ. This CDR3 is 13 amino acids long. The CDR3 nucleotides read TGCGCCAGCAGCTTCCGGGCCGACTACGAGCAGTACTTC. This sequence encodes CASSFRADYEQYF. Based on the CDR3 plus reference TRBV5-1 and TRBJ2-7, the full variable domain is KAGVTQTPRYLIKTRGQQVTLSCSPISGHRSVSWYQQTPGQGLQFLFEYFSETQRNKGNFPGRFSGRQFSNSRSEMNVSTLELGDSALYLCASSFRADYEQYFGPGTRLTVT.

This clonotype appeared many times. The V call is TRBV5-1, the J call TRBJ1-5; D possibly corresponds to TRBD1 (6 bases). Germline V gene data show CDR1 as SGHRS and CDR2 as YFSETQ. This CDR3 comprises 17 residues. Trimming left V 4 bases short and J 5 bases short, with 22 bases between. CDR3 DNA: TGCGCCAGCAGCACTCCCCTCGGGGGGGCGCTGGATCAGCCCCAGCATTTT. It yields the protein CASSTPLGGALDQPQHF.

This clonotype was seen more than once but under ten times. The chain is built from TRBV20-1 and TRBJ2-6; 7 bases line up with TRBD1. CDR1 and CDR2 (germline): DFQATT, SNEGSKA (reference sequence). The CDR3 is 16 amino acids. V lost 6 bases, J lost 0 bases, and 8 bases stayed unmatched. The CDR3 sequence: CSASHRGISGANVLTF. CDR3 sequence (DNA): TGCAGTGCCAGCCACAGGGGAATCTCTGGGGCCAACGTCCTGACTTTC.